This TCR beta chain comes out of a study of regulatory T cells in long-lasting Graves disease. As for the study in general: Over-5-year antithyroid drug use with positive TSH receptor antibodies defined persistent Graves' disease in the study.

Sample time point: persistent/refractory GD, antithyroid drugs over 5 years with positive TRAb. There was RNA extracted from PBMCs, and the TCR library was made from it. Worth noting for this clonotype: As yet, its antigen is unknown. A much larger clonotype is one base distant, so this may be a read error.

In building TCR beta libraries, iRepertoire HTBI primers were used together with Arm-PCR of CDR3 regions. TCRdb passed the multiplex PCR reads through MiXCR, listing each CDR3 protein once. The data show around 450,000 distinct CDR3 sequences, approximately 21% seen once. Study results and limitations: Persistent Graves' disease cases displayed lower TCR diversity than newly diagnosed ones. Only a small sample size was used, which may have cut accuracy.

The source of this sequence is a female donor with Graves disease. The material sequenced was peripheral blood mononuclear cells (PBMCs), taken when the disease was refractory, from a patient treated with antithyroid drugs.

CDR3 amino acids: CASSQGDRSEKLFF. The CDR3 region has the DNA TGTGCCAGCAGCCAAGGGGACAGAAGTGAAAAACTGTTTTTT. The genes are TRBV3-1 and TRBJ1-4, with TRBD1 identical over 7 bases. Trimming removed 1 base from V and 7 bases from J; junction bases left unmatched: 3. The CDR3 sequence is 14 residues long. Per germline, CDR1 LGHDT and CDR2 YNNKEL (reference sequence).